These 32 T cell receptor beta chains share one sample of origin, sequenced in a study of control samples from healthy donors and cancer patients. TCRdb's table, derived via immunoSEQ multiplex PCR, lists solely in-frame clones and lacks some. This table holds about 220,000 clones, roughly 94% found once. Sequencing used blood. Receptors originate from a man between 45 and 60 years old in good health.

The chain employs TRBV7-2 and TRBJ1-3, with D maybe TRBD1 (5 bases). This CDR3 region has 16 residues. Trimming left V 5 bases short and J 0 bases short, with 14 bases between. CDR1 is SGHTA, CDR2 FQGNSA, per germline. CDR3 amino acids: CASSPGPTDSGNTIYF. The CDR3 region has the DNA TGTGCCAGCAGCCCGGGACCAACCGACTCTGGAAACACCATATATTTT.

The chain combines TRBV6-5 with TRBJ1-2; possibly TRBD1 for D (6 bases). This CDR3 comprises 16 residues. Per the germline V gene, CDR1 is MNHEY and CDR2 is SVGAGI. The ends were cut back, 1 base at V and 6 bases at J, with 18 bases in the middle. The CDR3 DNA reads as TGTGCCAGCAGTTACTACCCGGAGGGGGGCGGTAATGGCTACACCTTC. Translating it yields CASSYYPEGGGNGYTF.

The genes are TRBV19 and TRBJ1-2; 10 nucleotides line up with TRBD1. This CDR3 contains 14 residues. With V trimmed by 6 bases and J by 6 bases, 7 bases remained unmatched. Germline V CDR1 and CDR2: LNHDA, SQIVND (reference sequence). CDR3 DNA: TGTGCCAGTAGGGAAATTGACAGGGGGCATGGCTACACCTTC. Translating gives CASREIDRGHGYTF.

V and J are TRBV25-1 and TRBJ2-4, with TRBD1 matching over 11 bases. The germline CDR1 and CDR2 sequences are MGHDK and SYGVNS. This CDR3 spans 15 amino acids. The junction had 6 bases not matched to a gene; V was cut back by 3 bases and J by 8 bases. The DNA of the CDR3 is TGTGCCAGCAGTGATCCGGGACAGGGGGGATACATTCAGTACTTC. Translated, it gives CASSDPGQGGYIQYF.

The gene calls are TRBV7-2 and TRBJ1-2; no clear D gene. Trimming took 2 bases from V and 6 from J, leaving 10 bases between them. CDR1 is SGHTA and CDR2 is FQGNSA in the germline V gene. The CDR3 is 13 residues long. The CDR3 bases are TGTGCCAGCAGCTTAATGGTTCAGAATGGCTACACCTTC. This translates into CASSLMVQNGYTF.

The chain uses TRBV19 and TRBJ2-3; possibly TRBD1 or TRBD2 for D (5 bases each). CDR1 LNHDA and CDR2 SQIVND come from the germline V gene (reference sequence). This CDR3 spans 16 amino acids. Trimming removed 3 bases from V and 0 bases from J, with 13 bases in between. The CDR3 is CASSIRGRESTDTQYF. For the CDR3, the DNA is TGTGCCAGTAGTATTAGAGGCAGGGAGAGCACAGATACGCAGTATTTT.

V and J are TRBV30 and TRBJ1-6, with D maybe TRBD1 (6 bases). The CDR3 is 12 residues long. Trimming took off 7 bases at V and 14 bases at J, with 18 bases between the two ends. Looked up from germline, CDR1 is GTSNPN and CDR2 is SVGIG (reference sequence). CDR3 protein: CASADSSETLHF. CDR3 in DNA: TGTGCCTCCGCGGACAGTTCCGAAACCCTCCACTTT.

The CDR3 protein is CASSLTGVAEQYV. In nucleotides, the CDR3 is TGTGCCAGCAGCTTGACGGGGGTGGCCGAGCAGTACGTC. The chain uses TRBV5-4 and TRBJ2-7, with a tentative D call TRBD2 (6 bases). The CDR3 spans 13 residues. The V gene's germline CDR1 is SGHNT and CDR2 YYREEE (reference sequence). V was clipped by 1 base and J by 6 bases, with 11 bases between them.

To note about this clone: Different DNA sequences within this sample yield the same CDR3. The CDR3 nucleotides are TGTGCCAGCAGCCTGTCCGGGGGTGCATACAATGAGCAGTTCTTC. It codes for CASSLSGGAYNEQFF. The chain carries TRBV7-2 and TRBJ2-1, with a tentative D call TRBD2 (6 bases). The CDR3 totals 15 residues. Looked up from germline, CDR1 is SGHTA and CDR2 is FQGNSA. V lost 5 bases and J lost 4, with 15 bases in between.

V gene TRBV27 combines with J gene TRBJ1-3, with a possible D match to TRBD1 (5 bases). The germline CDR1 and CDR2 sequences are MNHEY and SMNVEV (reference sequence). The CDR3 spans 15 residues. With 3 bases removed from V and 4 bases from J, the gap between germline ends came to 13 bases. The CDR3 nucleotides read TGTGCCAGCAGTTTGACCGGAGGACACGGAAACACCATATATTTT. Protein product: CASSLTGGHGNTIYF.

The chain uses TRBV6-5 and TRBJ1-1; tentatively, D is TRBD1 (6 bases). The CDR3 contains 14 residues. Trimming stripped 8 bases from V and 7 bases from J, with 20 bases between. Germline V lookup: CDR1 MNHEY, CDR2 SVGAGI. The CDR3 DNA sequence: TGTGCCAGCCGATTGGGGGGCCAAGAGGGTGAAGCTTTCTTT. Its translation is CASRLGGQEGEAFF.

The J gene is TRBJ1-2, the V gene TRBV30; 7 bases map to TRBD1. The CDR3 is made up of 12 amino acids. Trimming at V came to 2 bases and at J to 11 bases, leaving 8 bases not matched to a gene. CDR1 and CDR2 (germline): GTSNPN, SVGIG (reference sequence). CDR3 amino acids: CAWSKGQTRYTF. The CDR3 DNA reads as TGTGCCTGGAGTAAGGGACAGACAAGGTACACCTTC.

V usage is TRBV5-6 and J usage is TRBJ2-1, with TRBD2 matching over 10 bases. The CDR3 length is 15 residues. Germline V lookup: CDR1 SGHDT, CDR2 YYEEEE. With V trimmed by 2 bases and J by 9 bases, 8 bases remained unmatched. The CDR3 region is CASSFPSGGILEQFF. CDR3 coding DNA: TGTGCCAGCAGCTTCCCTAGCGGGGGTATCCTTGAGCAGTTCTTC.

This clone was seen a few times. CDR3 DNA sequence: TGTGCCAGCAGCCCTCCGGGACAGGGGGCTCATGAGCAGTTCTTC. The encoded protein is CASSPPGQGAHEQFF. The chain couples TRBV28 to TRBJ2-1; 12 nucleotides align to TRBD1. Losses at the gene ends were 6 bases for V and 8 bases for J; bases not matched to a gene: 8. The CDR3 spans 15 residues. From germline, CDR1 is MDHEN and CDR2 SYDVKM.

V is TRBV5-6 and J is TRBJ2-2; D perhaps matches TRBD1 (5 bases). The CDR3 runs 15 residues. Germline values: CDR1 SGHDT, CDR2 YYEEEE. V dropped 1 base and J dropped 5 bases, with 12 bases sitting between them. CDR3 in DNA: TGTGCCAGCAGCTTGTCTGACAGCCTTACCGGGGAGCTGTTTTTT. Translation: CASSLSDSLTGELFF.

A single count supports this clone. This chain joins TRBV11-1 and TRBJ1-1; tentatively, D is TRBD1 (5 bases). The CDR3 consists of 15 residues. Germline loops: CDR1 SGHAT, CDR2 FQDESV (reference sequence). V lost 4 bases, J lost 4 bases, and 16 bases lay in between. CDR3 DNA: TGTGCCAGCAGCTCCAGACCCGGGAGGGGCACTGAAGCTTTCTTT. Residues: CASSSRPGRGTEAFF.

J is TRBJ1-2 and V is TRBV7-2; 9 bases are a match to TRBD1. Germline values: CDR1 SGHTA, CDR2 FQGNSA. The CDR3 is 16 amino acids. The V segment lost 6 bases and the J segment 6 bases; nucleotides outside the gene matches: 14. CDR3 residues: CASSFDGQGLIDGYTF. In DNA form, the CDR3 reads TGTGCCAGCAGTTTCGATGGACAGGGGCTTATCGATGGCTACACCTTC.

The V and J genes are TRBV3-1 (or the pseudogene TRBV3-2) and TRBJ1-2, with 7 bases identical to TRBD1. The CDR3 is made up of 14 amino acids. Germline lookup yields CDR1 LGHDT and CDR2 YNNKEL (reference sequence). V shed 4 bases, J shed 6 bases, and the junction held 8 bases outside the gene matches. For the CDR3, the DNA is TGTGCCAGCAGCCGCCGACAGGGATTACATGGCTACACCTTC. Protein: CASSRRQGLHGYTF.

The rearrangement uses TRBV11-2 and TRBJ1-5; TRBD1 matches 7 bases. The germline gives CDR1 SGHAT, CDR2 FQNNGV. V lost 5 bases, J lost 5 bases, and 3 bases stayed unmatched. The CDR3 is 13 amino acids. As DNA, the CDR3 is TGTGCCAGCAGCCGCGACAGGGATCAGCCCCAGCATTTT. Its translation is CASSRDRDQPQHF. Complete variable domain (other parts from reference TRBV11-2 and TRBJ1-5): EAGVAQSPRYKIIEKRQSVAFWCNPISGHATLYWYQQILGQGPKLLIQFQNNGVVDDSQLPKDRFSAERLKGVDSTLKIQPAKLEDSAVYLCASSRDRDQPQHFGDGTRLSIL.

J is TRBJ1-1 and V is TRBV24-1, with D uncertain. There are 12 residues in the CDR3. Germline CDR1 reads KGHDR; CDR2 reads SFDVKD. V was trimmed by 6 bases and J by 2 bases, leaving 6 bases between them. The DNA of the CDR3 is TGTGCCACCAGTCTGGCCAACACTGAAGCTTTCTTT. It encodes CATSLANTEAFF.

J is TRBJ1-6 and V is TRBV6-5; 7 bases fit TRBD1. The length of the CDR3 is 14 residues. CDR1 is MNHEY and CDR2 is SVGAGI in the germline V gene. Trimming removed 5 bases from V and 9 bases from J; junction bases left unmatched: 7. CDR3 nucleotides: TGTGCCAGCAGTCGAACAGGGGCGGGTTCACCCCTCCACTTT. Its translation is CASSRTGAGSPLHF.

The chain carries TRBV10-3 and TRBJ1-1; a possible D gene is TRBD1 (6 bases). CDR1 is ENHRY and CDR2 is SYGVKD in the germline V gene. Deletions cut 8 bases from V and 4 bases from J, with 17 bases between. This CDR3 is 14 amino acids long. This chain's CDR3 is CAIGTPSLGTEAFF. The CDR3 bases are TGTGCCATCGGGACACCTTCCTTGGGCACTGAAGCTTTCTTT.

V and J are TRBV7-9 and TRBJ1-1; unclear D gene. CDR1 and CDR2 from the germline V gene are SEHNR and FQNEAQ (reference sequence). Between the trimmed V and J ends, which lost 5 bases and 7 bases, there was a span of 11 bases. This CDR3 contains 12 residues. CDR3 nucleotides: TGTGCCAGCAGCCCTGATCTAGTTGAAGCTTTCTTT. Translating gives CASSPDLVEAFF.

This clone was seen a single time. J is TRBJ2-7 and V is TRBV5-1; TRBD1 matches at 10 bases. V shed 2 bases, J shed 4 bases, and the junction held 6 bases outside the gene matches. Germline V lookup: CDR1 SGHRS, CDR2 YFSETQ. The CDR3 runs 15 residues. This CDR3 reads CASSFSGTGAYEQYF. DNA for the CDR3: TGCGCCAGCAGCTTCTCCGGGACAGGGGCTTACGAGCAGTACTTC.

This clone was seen once. This sequence joins TRBV5-1 and TRBJ2-7; 8 nucleotides agree with TRBD1. Germline CDR1 is SGHRS and CDR2 is YFSETQ. The CDR3 is made up of 14 amino acids. J gave up 3 bases and V 2 bases, and 4 bases lay outside the gene matches. CDR3 sequence (DNA): TGCGCCAGCAGCTTAAGACAGGGGAACTACGAGCAGTACTTC. This gives the protein CASSLRQGNYEQYF.

In its sample, this clone was seen a few times. This sequence joins TRBV28 and TRBJ1-1; 7 bases are shared with TRBD1. V lost 5 bases and J lost 7; bases outside the gene matches: 13. The germline gives CDR1 MDHEN, CDR2 SYDVKM. This CDR3 contains 15 residues. The CDR3 spells CASSLQGTLRGEAFF. CDR3 DNA sequence: TGTGCCAGCAGTCTACAGGGGACCCTTCGTGGTGAAGCTTTCTTT.

This chain links TRBV2 with TRBJ1-1, with D hard to call. The V gene lost 5 bases and the J gene lost 4 bases, with 11 bases spanning the gap. The length of the CDR3 is 13 residues. Germline CDR1 and CDR2: SNHLY and FYNNEI. As DNA, the CDR3 is TGTGCCAGCAGTCCGGCCCGGGGCACTGAAGCTTTCTTT. The encoded protein is CASSPARGTEAFF.

The V call is TRBV7-2, the J call TRBJ2-3, with D unresolved. The CDR3 spans 12 residues. The V and J ends lost 5 bases and 0 bases respectively, with 3 bases between them. CDR1 and CDR2 from the germline V gene are SGHTA and FQGNSA. The CDR3 is CASSPSTDTQYF. The CDR3 coding sequence is TGTGCCAGCAGCCCGAGCACAGATACGCAGTATTTT.

The chain couples TRBV7-8 to TRBJ1-1; 8 bases map to TRBD1. V gave up 5 bases and J gave up 9 bases; unmatched junction bases: 17. The germline V gene has CDR1 SGHVS and CDR2 FQNEAQ. The CDR3 loop spans 16 amino acids. The CDR3 sequence is CASSTRPGTGRKQAFF. The CDR3 region has the DNA TGTGCCAGCAGCACCCGCCCCGGGACAGGTCGCAAGCAAGCTTTCTTT.

The V call is TRBV3-1 (or the pseudogene TRBV3-2), the J call TRBJ1-2; TRBD1 aligns across 8 bases. In germline, CDR1 is LGHDT, CDR2 YNNKEL (reference sequence). The CDR3 is made up of 16 amino acids. V shed 1 base, J shed 8 bases, and the junction held 12 bases outside the gene matches. CDR3 bases: TGTGCCAGCAGCCAAGCCGGGGCGAGCAGGGGGCGGGGCTACACCTTC. Translating it yields CASSQAGASRGRGYTF.

J is TRBJ1-1 and V is TRBV30, with a tentative D call TRBD1 (5 bases). From germline, CDR1 is GTSNPN and CDR2 SVGIG (reference sequence). Trimming shortened V by 0 bases and J by 5 bases, and 16 bases separated the two germline ends. This CDR3 contains 15 residues. For the CDR3, the DNA is TGTGCCTGGAGTGTACCGCCAGGGATATCTACTGAAGCTTTCTTT. Amino acid sequence: CAWSVPPGISTEAFF.

V is TRBV5-1 and J is TRBJ1-2, with D unresolved. Trimming left V 0 bases short and J 4 bases short, with 4 bases between. The germline CDR1 and CDR2 sequences are SGHRS and YFSETQ. The CDR3 is made up of 12 amino acids. Here the CDR3 reads CASSLVSYGYTF. The CDR3 DNA reads TGCGCCAGCAGCTTGGTCAGCTATGGCTACACCTTC. The entire variable domain, with the rest obtained from reference TRBV5-1 and TRBJ1-2, is as follows: KAGVTQTPRYLIKTRGQQVTLSCSPISGHRSVSWYQQTPGQGLQFLFEYFSETQRNKGNFPGRFSGRQFSNSRSEMNVSTLELGDSALYLCASSLVSYGYTFGSGTRLTVV.